The entry below gives a single T cell receptor beta chain sequence along with its context. Its antigen is not identified. TCRdb re-derived calls from the 5' RACE reads in MiXCR, one entry per CDR3 protein. Of nearly 900,000 distinct CDR3 sequences listed, 9% to 15% are singletons. The sample is drawn from a study of identical twins. General study results and limits: Memory repertoires lacked the insertion deficit that abundant cord blood beta clonotypes showed.

Germline CDR1 MGHRA, CDR2 YSYEKL. The CDR3 runs to 16 residues. Trimming shortened V by 4 bases and J by 0 bases, and 15 bases separated the two germline ends. The same data also went into a second study, on yellow fever vaccine responses in identical twins.

This chain connects TRBV4-1 to TRBJ2-5, with D possibly being TRBD1 (6 bases). What was sequenced was PBMCs. This receptor was identified in a woman younger than 30 in good health. The CDR3 sequence is CASSRGLERYQETQYF. The CDR3, as DNA: TGCGCCAGCAGCCGGGGGCTAGAACGGTACCAAGAGACCCAGTACTTC.